A single sample gave rise to the 24 T cell receptor beta chains below, sequenced in a study of blood T cell repertoires in COVID-19. Assay: immunoSEQ multiplex PCR; the TCRdb copy retains only in-frame clones and omits some. The sample has around 190,000 clones, about 88% seen once. Sequenced sample: peripheral blood. These receptor sequences come from a man aged 18 to 29 who had recovered from COVID-19.

The J gene is TRBJ2-5, the V gene TRBV7-9, with 8 bases that match TRBD2. This CDR3 is built from 15 residues. The ends lost 4 bases at V and 5 bases at J; junction bases unmatched: 9. Germline-derived CDR1 and CDR2 are SEHNR and FQNEAQ (reference sequence). CDR3 coding DNA: TGTGCCAGCAGCTCGGGTAGCGGGGTAGTGGAGACCCAGTACTTC. Residues: CASSSGSGVVETQYF.

The chain is built from TRBV19 and TRBJ2-3, with TRBD2 identical over 12 bases. Germline CDR1 LNHDA, CDR2 SQIVND (reference sequence). Unmatched junction bases numbered 9, after V lost 3 bases and J lost 5 bases. The CDR3 is 17 amino acids. The CDR3: CASSIGLAGPEEDTQYF. The CDR3 DNA follows: TGTGCCAGTAGTATTGGACTAGCGGGGCCCGAGGAAGATACGCAGTATTTT.

This chain joins TRBV18 and TRBJ1-3; D is perhaps TRBD1 (5 bases). The CDR3 covers 14 residues. The V end lost 5 bases, the J end lost 9 bases, and 17 bases lay between the germline ends. In germline, CDR1 is KGHSH, CDR2 LQKENI. In DNA form, the CDR3 reads TGTGCCAGCTCAACGACAGTGCAGATAAGCACCATATATTTT. Its protein is CASSTTVQISTIYF.

The chain couples TRBV9 to TRBJ2-2; D uncertain. With 3 bases removed from V and 6 bases from J, the gap between germline ends came to 3 bases. The CDR3 totals 11 residues. CDR1 is SGDLS and CDR2 is YYNGEE in the germline V gene. CDR3 sequence reads: CASSAAGELFF. In nucleotides, the CDR3 is TGTGCCAGCAGCGCGGCCGGGGAGCTGTTTTTT.

This chain connects TRBV18 to TRBJ2-2, with unresolved D. Germline lookup yields CDR1 KGHSH and CDR2 LQKENI. The CDR3 has 13 residues. V lost 2 bases and J lost 6, with 7 bases in between. In nucleotides, the CDR3 is TGTGCCAGCTCACCAAAGCCTCCCGGGGAGCTGTTTTTT. It encodes CASSPKPPGELFF.

This clone showed up just a few times. The rearrangement uses TRBV7-9 and TRBJ1-2, with no clear D. The length of the CDR3 is 12 residues. CDR1 and CDR2 from the germline V gene are SEHNR and FQNEAQ (reference sequence). Deletions cut 6 bases from V and 8 bases from J, with 13 bases between. In DNA form, the CDR3 reads TGTGCCAGCAGTCGTATCCGGGGAGGCTACACCTTC. Amino acid sequence: CASSRIRGGYTF.

The CDR3 is CASSLLAGGGTDTQYF. CDR3 nucleotides: TGTGCCAGCAGTTTACTAGCGGGAGGTGGAACAGATACGCAGTATTTT. The chain couples TRBV6-2 or TRBV6-3 to TRBJ2-3, with 12 bases identical to TRBD2. The V segment lost 4 bases and the J segment 3 bases; nucleotides outside the gene matches: 5. The CDR3 sequence is 16 residues long. Germline-derived CDR1 and CDR2 are MNHEY and SVGEGT.

This chain uses TRBV5-6 with TRBJ2-5; the D gene is possibly TRBD1 (6 bases). CDR3 length equals 13 residues. Per germline, CDR1 SGHDT and CDR2 YYEEEE. Trimming took 0 bases from V and 4 from J, leaving 7 bases between them. The CDR3 DNA follows: TGTGCCAGCAGCTTGGCAGGGGTAGAGACCCAGTACTTC. This codes for CASSLAGVETQYF.

This clone was seen more than once but under ten times. J is TRBJ1-1 and V is TRBV6-6; D is uncertain. The germline CDR1 and CDR2 sequences are MNHNY and SVGAGI (reference sequence). Trimming cost V 0 bases and J 0 bases, with 11 bases left between them. The CDR3 contains 16 residues. This CDR3 reads CASSYSPRFMNTEAFF. CDR3 nucleotides: TGTGCCAGCAGTTACTCGCCCAGGTTCATGAACACTGAAGCTTTCTTT.

This clone occurred once. The rearrangement joins TRBV27 to TRBJ2-1; TRBD2 aligns across 12 bases. This CDR3 has 15 amino acids. CDR1 is MNHEY and CDR2 is SMNVEV in the germline V gene (reference sequence). V lost 5 bases, J lost 7 bases, and 6 bases stayed unmatched. CDR3 residues: CASSPALAGGNEQFF. As DNA, the CDR3 is TGTGCCAGCAGTCCAGCACTAGCGGGAGGTAATGAGCAGTTCTTC.

This chain uses TRBV25-1 with TRBJ1-4; no reliable D call. This CDR3 has 15 residues. Germline-derived CDR1 and CDR2 are MGHDK and SYGVNS. Trimming pared 5 bases from V and 0 bases from J, leaving 10 bases between. The CDR3 nucleotides are TGTGCCAGCAGTCCGCTTGGAGCAACTAATGAAAAACTGTTTTTT. Translating it yields CASSPLGATNEKLFF.

This clone was found many times. The V and J genes are TRBV19 and TRBJ1-2, with D hard to call. The V end lost 3 bases, the J end lost 2 bases, and 16 bases lay between the germline ends. The CDR3 length is 16 residues. CDR1 LNHDA and CDR2 SQIVND come from the germline V gene (reference sequence). Here the CDR3 DNA reads TGTGCCAGTAGTATTAATTCGGGAAGACGGAACTATGGCTACACCTTC. Its protein is CASSINSGRRNYGYTF. The complete variable domain, with remaining parts taken from reference TRBV19 and TRBJ1-2, reads DGGITQSPKYLFRKEGQNVTLSCEQNLNHDAMYWYRQDPGQGLRLIYYSQIVNDFQKGDIAEGYSVSREKKESFPLTVTSAQKNPTAFYLCASSINSGRRNYGYTFGSGTRLTVV.

This chain joins TRBV19 and TRBJ2-7; 9 nucleotides match TRBD1. Unmatched junction bases numbered 10, after V lost 5 bases and J lost 5 bases. The CDR3 has 15 residues. Germline CDR1 is LNHDA and CDR2 is SQIVND (reference sequence). The DNA of the CDR3 is TGTGCCAGTAGTCCCCGCAACAGGGGGCTGAACGAGCAGTACTTC. This translates into CASSPRNRGLNEQYF.

The chain uses TRBV6-1 and TRBJ1-5; 9 positions agree with TRBD1. Per the germline V gene, CDR1 is MNHNS and CDR2 is SASEGT. Trimming at V came to 3 bases and at J to 1 base, leaving 4 bases not matched to a gene. The CDR3 runs 16 residues. CDR3 loop: CASSDKQGASNQPQHF. The CDR3 DNA reads as TGTGCCAGCAGTGATAAACAGGGGGCGAGCAATCAGCCCCAGCATTTT.

This clone showed up just a few times. V is TRBV4-3 and J is TRBJ2-2; 7 bases line up with TRBD2. With 0 bases clipped from V and 3 bases from J, the junction kept 1 base outside the gene matches. The CDR3 is 15 amino acids. The germline gives CDR1 LGHNA, CDR2 YSLEER. CDR3 DNA sequence: TGCGCCAGCAGCCAAGATACTAGCGACACCGGGGAGCTGTTTTTT. Its translation is CASSQDTSDTGELFF.

The genes are TRBV27 and TRBJ2-3; 13 bases are a match to TRBD2. J was trimmed by 6 bases and V by 6 bases; bases with no gene match: 9. The germline V gene encodes CDR1 MNHEY and CDR2 SMNVEV (reference sequence). CDR3 length: 16 amino acids. CDR3 protein: CASSWTGTSGMDTQYF. The CDR3 DNA reads TGTGCCAGCAGCTGGACCGGGACTAGCGGGATGGATACGCAGTATTTT.

This clone was detected a few times. The chain carries TRBV12-5 and TRBJ1-1, with D perhaps TRBD1 (6 bases). This CDR3 contains 13 residues. V lost 7 bases and J lost 1, with 10 bases in between. Germline values: CDR1 LGHNT, CDR2 FRNRAP. CDR3 region: CASAVQGNTEAFF. In DNA, the CDR3 is TGTGCTAGTGCCGTACAGGGGAACACTGAAGCTTTCTTT. The whole variable domain, filled in from reference TRBV12-5 and TRBJ1-1, reads DARVTQTPRHKVTEMGQEVTMRCQPILGHNTVFWYRQTMMQGLELLAYFRNRAPLDDSGMPKDRFSAEMPDATLATLKIQPSEPRDSAVYFCASAVQGNTEAFFGQGTRLTVV.

This chain connects TRBV11-3 to TRBJ2-2; 16 nucleotides agree with TRBD2. CDR1 and CDR2 from the germline V gene are SGHNT and YENEEA. The CDR3 totals 18 residues. V lost 5 bases and J lost 4; bases outside the gene matches: 7. The CDR3 DNA follows: TGTGCCAGCAGCCCGGGGACTAGCGGGAGGGCGGGCACCGGGGAGCTGTTTTTT. This sequence encodes CASSPGTSGRAGTGELFF.

The J gene is TRBJ2-2, the V gene TRBV9; D is uncertain. This CDR3 is 14 amino acids long. V lost 4 bases, J lost 2 bases, and 9 bases lay in between. The germline gives CDR1 SGDLS, CDR2 YYNGEE. The CDR3 protein is CASSSHINTGELFF. As DNA, the CDR3 is TGTGCCAGCAGCTCTCACATCAACACCGGGGAGCTGTTTTTT. The full variable domain, its missing parts supplied by reference TRBV9 and TRBJ2-2, is DSGVTQTPKHLITATGQRVTLRCSPRSGDLSVYWYQQSLDQGLQFLIQYYNGEERAKGNILERFSAQQFPDLHSELNLSSLELGDSALYFCASSSHINTGELFFGEGSRLTVL.

The gene calls are TRBV7-9 and TRBJ2-2, with D possibly being TRBD1 (7 bases). The CDR3 is 16 residues long. With 5 bases removed from V and 2 bases from J, the gap between germline ends came to 15 bases. Germline V lookup: CDR1 SEHNR, CDR2 FQNEAQ (reference sequence). Here the CDR3 DNA reads TGTGCCAGCAGCCTAGGGGGGACAGTAAACACCGGGGAGCTGTTTTTT. It codes for CASSLGGTVNTGELFF.

V gene TRBV19 combines with J gene TRBJ1-1; 8 bases align to TRBD1. J lost 4 bases, V lost 1 base, and 5 bases had no gene match. The CDR3 is 15 residues long. Germline assignment: CDR1 LNHDA and CDR2 SQIVND (reference sequence). CDR3 in DNA: TGTGCCAGTAGTATAGCTCAGGGGGCCGGCACTGAAGCTTTCTTT. Translated: CASSIAQGAGTEAFF.

This sequence joins TRBV11-2 and TRBJ2-5, with 9 bases matching TRBD1. The germline V gene has CDR1 SGHAT and CDR2 FQNNGV. V shed 4 bases, J shed 4 bases, and the junction held 7 bases outside the gene matches. This CDR3 has 15 residues. The CDR3 region is CASSYRDRVGETQYF. The CDR3 region has the DNA TGTGCCAGCAGCTACCGGGACAGGGTCGGAGAGACCCAGTACTTC.

The chain has TRBV12-3 or TRBV12-4 and TRBJ2-1, with no clear D. There are 13 residues in the CDR3. Trimming left V 1 base short and J 12 bases short, with 13 bases between. The CDR3 DNA is TGTGCCAGCAGTTTAGTATCGAGCCCGGGGCAGTTCTTC. Amino acid sequence: CASSLVSSPGQFF.

The rearrangement joins TRBV9 to TRBJ2-1, with 12 bases lining up with TRBD2. Germline V lookup: CDR1 SGDLS, CDR2 YYNGEE. After removal of 3 bases from V and 10 bases from J, the junction contained 5 bases not matched to a gene. The CDR3 totals 14 residues. CDR3 region: CASSASGRAREQFF. In DNA, the CDR3 is TGTGCCAGCAGCGCTAGCGGGAGGGCCCGGGAGCAGTTCTTC.